This T cell receptor (beta chain) was observed in a study of blood T cell repertoires in COVID-19. Germline CDR1 and CDR2: SNHLY and FYNNEI. V gave up 7 bases and J gave up 6 bases; unmatched junction bases: 13. The CDR3 is made up of 15 amino acids. Only in-frame clones appear in the TCRdb table, and some are missing; sequencing was by immunoSEQ multiplex PCR. The data show 140,000 or so clones, with approximately 80% seen just once and roughly 4.9% held by the top ten. This rearrangement joins TRBV2 to TRBJ2-7; 9 bases fit TRBD2. The TCR originated in a human donor in a cohort sampled during active COVID-19. Material for sequencing was peripheral blood. The CDR3 DNA is TGTGCCAGCACGTCCGGGGGGACTAGCCCATCCGAGCAGTACGTC. This sequence encodes CASTSGGTSPSEQYV.